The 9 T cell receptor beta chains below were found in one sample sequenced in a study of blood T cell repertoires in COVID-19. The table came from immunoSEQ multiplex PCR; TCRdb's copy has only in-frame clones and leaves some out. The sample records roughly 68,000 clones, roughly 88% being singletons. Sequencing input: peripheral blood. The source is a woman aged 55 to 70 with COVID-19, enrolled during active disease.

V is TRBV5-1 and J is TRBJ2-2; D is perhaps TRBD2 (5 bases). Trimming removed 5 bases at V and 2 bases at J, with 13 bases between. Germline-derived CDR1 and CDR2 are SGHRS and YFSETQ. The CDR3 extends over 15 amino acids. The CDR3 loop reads CASSQRSGNTGELFF. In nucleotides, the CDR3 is TGCGCCAGCAGTCAGAGGAGCGGTAACACCGGGGAGCTGTTTTTT.

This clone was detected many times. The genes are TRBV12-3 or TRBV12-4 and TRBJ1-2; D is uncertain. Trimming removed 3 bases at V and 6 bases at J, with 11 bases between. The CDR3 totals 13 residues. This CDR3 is CASSFKVADGYTF. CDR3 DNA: TGTGCCAGCAGTTTTAAGGTGGCGGATGGCTACACCTTC.

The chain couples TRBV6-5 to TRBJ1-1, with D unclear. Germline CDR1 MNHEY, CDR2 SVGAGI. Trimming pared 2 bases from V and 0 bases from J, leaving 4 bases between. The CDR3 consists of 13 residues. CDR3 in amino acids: CASSYGMNTEAFF. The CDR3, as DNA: TGTGCCAGCAGTTACGGCATGAACACTGAAGCTTTCTTT.

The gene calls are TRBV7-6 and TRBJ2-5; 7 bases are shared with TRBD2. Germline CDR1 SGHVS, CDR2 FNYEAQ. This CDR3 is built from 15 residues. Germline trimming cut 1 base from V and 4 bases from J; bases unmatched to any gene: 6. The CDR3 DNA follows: TGTGCCAGCAGCTTAGGGACTAGAGAAAGAGAGACCCAGTACTTC. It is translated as CASSLGTRERETQYF.

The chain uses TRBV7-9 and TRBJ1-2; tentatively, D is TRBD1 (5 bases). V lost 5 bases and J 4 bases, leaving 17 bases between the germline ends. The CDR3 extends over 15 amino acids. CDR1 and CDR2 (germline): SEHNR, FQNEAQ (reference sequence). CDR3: CASSRGEGEFYGYTF. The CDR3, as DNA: TGTGCCAGCAGCCGAGGGGAGGGCGAATTCTATGGCTACACCTTC.

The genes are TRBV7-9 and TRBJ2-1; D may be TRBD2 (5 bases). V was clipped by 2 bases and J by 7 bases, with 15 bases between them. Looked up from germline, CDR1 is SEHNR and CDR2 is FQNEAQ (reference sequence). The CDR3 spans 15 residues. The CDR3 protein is CASSLSEASRNEQFF. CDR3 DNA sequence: TGTGCCAGCAGCTTATCGGAGGCTAGTCGGAATGAGCAGTTCTTC.

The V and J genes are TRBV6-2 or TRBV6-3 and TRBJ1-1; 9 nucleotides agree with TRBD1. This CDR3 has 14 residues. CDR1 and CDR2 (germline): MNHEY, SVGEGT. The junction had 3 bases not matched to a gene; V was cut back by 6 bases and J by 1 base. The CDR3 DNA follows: TGTGCCAGCAGCCACAGGGGGCGGAACACTGAAGCTTTCTTT. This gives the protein CASSHRGRNTEAFF.

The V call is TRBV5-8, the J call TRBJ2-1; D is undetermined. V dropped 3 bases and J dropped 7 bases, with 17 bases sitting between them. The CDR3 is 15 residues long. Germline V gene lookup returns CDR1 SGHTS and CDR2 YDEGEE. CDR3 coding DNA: TGTGCCAGCAGCTCCACCGACCCAAGGCGGAATGAGCAGTTCTTC. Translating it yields CASSSTDPRRNEQFF.

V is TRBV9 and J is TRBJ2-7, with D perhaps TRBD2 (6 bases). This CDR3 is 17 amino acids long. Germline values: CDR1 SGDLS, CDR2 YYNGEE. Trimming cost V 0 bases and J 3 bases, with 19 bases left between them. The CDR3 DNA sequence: TGTGCCAGCAGCGTAGAAAGCGCTAGCGATAATGTCTACGAGCAGTACTTC. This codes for CASSVESASDNVYEQYF.